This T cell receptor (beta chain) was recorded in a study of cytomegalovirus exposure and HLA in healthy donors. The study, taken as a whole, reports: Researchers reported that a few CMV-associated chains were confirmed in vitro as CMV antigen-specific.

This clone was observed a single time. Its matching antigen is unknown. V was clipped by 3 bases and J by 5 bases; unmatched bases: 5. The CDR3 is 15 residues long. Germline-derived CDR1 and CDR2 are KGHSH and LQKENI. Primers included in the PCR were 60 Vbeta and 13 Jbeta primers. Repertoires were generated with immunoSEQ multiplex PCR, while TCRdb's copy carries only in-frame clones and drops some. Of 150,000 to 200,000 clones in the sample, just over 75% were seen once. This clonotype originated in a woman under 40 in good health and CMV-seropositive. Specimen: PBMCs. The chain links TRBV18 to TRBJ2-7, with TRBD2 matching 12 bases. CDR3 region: CASSPGLAGIDEQYF. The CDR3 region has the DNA TGTGCCAGCTCACCCGGACTAGCGGGAATCGACGAGCAGTACTTC.